The rows below give T cell receptor beta chains drawn from one sample of a study of blood T cell repertoires in COVID-19. The method was immunoSEQ multiplex PCR; TCRdb's version includes in-frame clones alone and lacks a portion of them. The sample lists approximately 280,000 clones, 90% occurring once. The specimen sequenced was PBMCs or T cells enriched from blood (not recorded which). These TCRs come from a woman aged 18-29 years with acute COVID-19. The CDR3 runs from the conserved cysteine through the conserved F or W. Each record gives: clone size, J gene, D gene, V gene, CDR3 protein, CDR3 DNA. D genes are given only for firm matches. Size values are once, few and many counts, or a class for expanded clones, and some rows have none.

clone size: .; J gene: TRBJ2-7; D gene: TRBD1; V gene: TRBV5-8; CDR3 protein: CASSHGQAAYEQYF; CDR3 DNA: TGTGCCAGCAGCCATGGACAGGCCGCCTACGAGCAGTACTTC
clone size: .; J gene: TRBJ2-7; D gene: TRBD2; V gene: TRBV6-5; CDR3 protein: CASRGTSASYEQYF; CDR3 DNA: TGTGCCAGCAGGGGGACTAGCGCCTCCTACGAGCAGTACTTC
clone size: .; J gene: TRBJ2-5; D gene: TRBD2; V gene: TRBV5-8; CDR3 protein: CASTSPPRVLAGGETQYF; CDR3 DNA: TGTGCCAGCACCTCCCCCCCGCGAGTACTAGCGGGCGGTGAGACCCAGTACTTC
clone size: .; J gene: TRBJ1-4; D gene: TRBD1; V gene: TRBV6-1; CDR3 protein: CASSEHPIPTDRVNEKLFF; CDR3 DNA: TGTGCCAGCAGTGAACATCCCATCCCAACGGACAGGGTTAATGAAAAACTGTTTTTT
clone size: .; J gene: TRBJ1-1; D gene: .; V gene: TRBV27; CDR3 protein: CASSVRGGGWTEAFF; CDR3 DNA: TGTGCCAGCAGTGTCAGGGGTGGAGGTTGGACTGAAGCTTTCTTT
clone size: .; J gene: TRBJ2-7; D gene: TRBD1; V gene: TRBV28; CDR3 protein: CASSSTHPSKTGPNYEQYF; CDR3 DNA: TGTGCCAGCAGCTCTACCCACCCCAGTAAGACAGGGCCTAATTACGAGCAGTACTTC
clone size: few; J gene: TRBJ2-3; D gene: TRBD2; V gene: TRBV5-6; CDR3 protein: CASSLRTSGTLTQYF; CDR3 DNA: TGTGCCAGCAGCCTAAGGACTAGCGGGACGTTAACGCAGTATTTT
clone size: .; J gene: TRBJ2-7; D gene: .; V gene: TRBV7-9; CDR3 protein: CASSPDTAYEQYF; CDR3 DNA: TGTGCCAGCAGCCCCGACACGGCCTACGAGCAGTACTTC
clone size: .; J gene: TRBJ2-3; D gene: TRBD2; V gene: TRBV4-2; CDR3 protein: CASSPGLAGDAVGQYF; CDR3 DNA: TGTGCCAGCAGCCCAGGACTAGCGGGGGACGCAGTGGGGCAGTATTTT
clone size: .; J gene: TRBJ2-5; D gene: TRBD1; V gene: TRBV6-5; CDR3 protein: CASPDRAKETQYF; CDR3 DNA: TGTGCCAGCCCTGACAGGGCCAAGGAGACCCAGTACTTC
clone size: few; J gene: TRBJ2-7; D gene: .; V gene: TRBV18; CDR3 protein: CASSPGRAEEQYF; CDR3 DNA: TGTGCCAGCTCACCCGGCAGGGCGGAAGAGCAGTACTTC
clone size: once; J gene: TRBJ2-1; D gene: TRBD2; V gene: TRBV4-2; CDR3 protein: CASSQGAGTSYSYNEQFF; CDR3 DNA: TGTGCCAGCAGCCAAGGGGCCGGGACTAGTTACTCCTACAATGAGCAGTTCTTC
clone size: many; J gene: TRBJ2-3; D gene: TRBD2; V gene: TRBV5-1; CDR3 protein: CASSGVAGWSTDTQYF; CDR3 DNA: TGCGCCAGCAGCGGAGTAGCGGGATGGAGCACAGATACGCAGTATTTT
clone size: .; J gene: TRBJ2-2; D gene: TRBD2; V gene: TRBV7-7; CDR3 protein: CASSLGLAGATGELFF; CDR3 DNA: TGTGCTAGCAGCTTAGGACTAGCGGGAGCCACCGGGGAGCTGTTTTTT
clone size: .; J gene: TRBJ2-1; D gene: .; V gene: TRBV9; CDR3 protein: CASSVGTYNEQFF; CDR3 DNA: TGTGCCAGCAGCGTAGGTACTTACAATGAGCAGTTCTTC
clone size: .; J gene: TRBJ2-1; D gene: .; V gene: TRBV5-1; CDR3 protein: CASREGQYYNEQFF; CDR3 DNA: TGCGCCAGCAGGGAGGGACAGTACTACAATGAGCAGTTCTTC
clone size: .; J gene: TRBJ1-2; D gene: .; V gene: TRBV19; CDR3 protein: CASSPPVTGSFGYTF; CDR3 DNA: TGTGCCAGTAGTCCCCCCGTGACTGGAAGCTTCGGCTACACCTTC
clone size: few; J gene: TRBJ1-5; D gene: .; V gene: TRBV2; CDR3 protein: CASTVFSSNQPQHF; CDR3 DNA: TGTGCCAGTACGGTTTTTTCTAGCAATCAGCCCCAGCATTTT
clone size: once; J gene: TRBJ2-2; D gene: .; V gene: TRBV6-2/TRBV6-3; CDR3 protein: CASSPGGYTGELFF; CDR3 DNA: TGTGCCAGCAGCCCCGGCGGCTATACCGGGGAGCTGTTTTTT
clone size: .; J gene: TRBJ2-1; D gene: TRBD1; V gene: TRBV18; CDR3 protein: CASSRSFGDRIGSYNEQFF; CDR3 DNA: TGTGCCAGCTCACGAAGTTTCGGGGACAGAATTGGGTCCTACAATGAGCAGTTCTTC
clone size: .; J gene: TRBJ1-5; D gene: TRBD1; V gene: TRBV6-5; CDR3 protein: CASTGQGRYQPQHF; CDR3 DNA: TGTGCCAGCACCGGACAGGGTCGATATCAGCCCCAGCATTTT
clone size: .; J gene: TRBJ2-2; D gene: .; V gene: TRBV20-1; CDR3 protein: CSAPGEAELFF; CDR3 DNA: TGCAGTGCTCCTGGGGAGGCGGAGCTGTTTTTT
clone size: .; J gene: TRBJ1-6; D gene: .; V gene: TRBV27; CDR3 protein: CASSRTGNAYNSPLHF; CDR3 DNA: TGTGCCAGCAGTAGAACAGGGAACGCCTATAATTCACCCCTCCACTTT
clone size: .; J gene: TRBJ2-7; D gene: TRBD2; V gene: TRBV29-1; CDR3 protein: CSARLAGVGYEQYF; CDR3 DNA: TGCAGCGCAAGACTAGCGGGAGTGGGCTACGAGCAGTACTTC
clone size: once; J gene: TRBJ1-4; D gene: .; V gene: TRBV28; CDR3 protein: CASSLWGASNEKLFF; CDR3 DNA: TGTGCCAGCAGTTTATGGGGGGCCTCTAATGAAAAACTGTTTTTT
clone size: .; J gene: TRBJ2-5; D gene: .; V gene: TRBV6-5; CDR3 protein: CATITGNQETQYF; CDR3 DNA: TGTGCCACCATAACAGGGAATCAAGAGACCCAGTACTTC
clone size: few; J gene: TRBJ2-7; D gene: TRBD2; V gene: TRBV5-1; CDR3 protein: CASSSSGVGYEQYF; CDR3 DNA: TGCGCCAGCAGCTCTAGCGGGGTTGGGTACGAGCAGTACTTC
clone size: .; J gene: TRBJ2-7; D gene: TRBD2; V gene: TRBV5-4; CDR3 protein: CASPGTSGRAAYEQYF; CDR3 DNA: TGTGCCAGCCCCGGGACTAGCGGGAGGGCCGCCTACGAGCAGTACTTC
clone size: .; J gene: TRBJ2-2; D gene: TRBD1; V gene: TRBV11-2; CDR3 protein: CASTGTGEGGELFF; CDR3 DNA: TGTGCCAGCACCGGGACAGGGGAGGGCGGGGAGCTGTTTTTT
clone size: once; J gene: TRBJ1-4; D gene: .; V gene: TRBV5-1; CDR3 protein: CASSEEGGEKLFF; CDR3 DNA: TGCGCCAGCTCCGAGGAGGGCGGAGAAAAACTGTTTTTT
clone size: .; J gene: TRBJ2-7; D gene: TRBD2; V gene: TRBV27; CDR3 protein: CASSLITGGPSEQYF; CDR3 DNA: TGTGCCAGCAGTTTAATAACGGGAGGGCCCTCCGAGCAGTACTTC
clone size: .; J gene: TRBJ2-1; D gene: TRBD2; V gene: TRBV7-9; CDR3 protein: CASSLGGLPILGYNEQFF; CDR3 DNA: TGTGCCAGCAGCTTAGGGGGACTACCTATCCTCGGGTACAATGAGCAGTTCTTC
clone size: .; J gene: TRBJ2-1; D gene: TRBD2; V gene: TRBV28; CDR3 protein: CASSLSAAWAPRLAGVLDNEQFF; CDR3 DNA: TGTGCCAGCAGTTTATCAGCCGCCTGGGCCCCACGACTAGCGGGAGTCCTTGACAATGAGCAGTTCTTC
clone size: .; J gene: TRBJ2-7; D gene: .; V gene: TRBV2; CDR3 protein: CASSEQGFGYEQYF; CDR3 DNA: TGTGCCAGCAGTGAACAGGGGTTCGGCTACGAGCAGTACTTC
clone size: .; J gene: TRBJ1-2; D gene: TRBD1; V gene: TRBV27; CDR3 protein: CASRDRGLYGYTF; CDR3 DNA: TGTGCCAGCAGGGACAGGGGGCTCTATGGCTACACCTTC
clone size: once; J gene: TRBJ2-7; D gene: TRBD1; V gene: TRBV19; CDR3 protein: CASATGGYSYEQYF; CDR3 DNA: TGTGCCAGCGCAACAGGGGGCTACTCCTACGAGCAGTACTTC
clone size: .; J gene: TRBJ1-4; D gene: TRBD1; V gene: TRBV5-4; CDR3 protein: CASSRDRVSEKLFF; CDR3 DNA: TGTGCCAGCAGCCGGGACAGGGTCTCTGAAAAACTGTTTTTT
clone size: .; J gene: TRBJ2-7; D gene: .; V gene: TRBV11-2; CDR3 protein: CASSLGHLSYEQYF; CDR3 DNA: TGTGCCAGCAGCTTAGGCCACTTATCCTACGAGCAGTACTTC
clone size: .; J gene: TRBJ1-1; D gene: .; V gene: TRBV4-2; CDR3 protein: CASTPSDLNTEAFF; CDR3 DNA: TGTGCCAGCACCCCGTCCGACTTGAACACTGAAGCTTTCTTT
clone size: .; J gene: TRBJ2-7; D gene: .; V gene: TRBV12-3/TRBV12-4; CDR3 protein: CASSFDGPGEQYF; CDR3 DNA: TGTGCCAGCAGTTTCGATGGACCGGGGGAGCAGTACTTC
clone size: once; J gene: TRBJ1-4; D gene: TRBD1; V gene: TRBV5-1; CDR3 protein: CASSWTGNEKLFF; CDR3 DNA: TGCGCCAGCAGCTGGACAGGCAATGAAAAACTGTTTTTT
clone size: .; J gene: TRBJ2-7; D gene: TRBD2; V gene: TRBV5-1; CDR3 protein: CASSLKGRASGEFYEQYF; CDR3 DNA: TGCGCCAGCAGCTTGAAAGGCAGGGCTAGCGGGGAATTTTACGAGCAGTACTTC
clone size: few; J gene: TRBJ2-5; D gene: .; V gene: TRBV7-9; CDR3 protein: CASSLEGPRGTQYF; CDR3 DNA: TGTGCCAGCAGCTTAGAGGGGCCCCGAGGGACCCAGTACTTC
clone size: .; J gene: TRBJ1-3; D gene: .; V gene: TRBV7-9; CDR3 protein: CASSRGSNSGNTIYF; CDR3 DNA: TGTGCCAGCAGCCGGGGGAGCAACTCTGGAAACACCATATATTTT
clone size: .; J gene: TRBJ2-7; D gene: TRBD2; V gene: TRBV4-1; CDR3 protein: CASSPGTTYEQYF; CDR3 DNA: TGCGCCAGCAGCCCCGGGACTACCTACGAGCAGTACTTC
clone size: .; J gene: TRBJ1-2; D gene: .; V gene: TRBV29-1; CDR3 protein: CSVEFREKDGYTF; CDR3 DNA: TGCAGCGTTGAGTTTAGGGAGAAGGATGGCTACACCTTC
clone size: .; J gene: TRBJ2-7; D gene: .; V gene: TRBV6-2/TRBV6-3; CDR3 protein: CASSYGTTYEQYF; CDR3 DNA: TGTGCCAGCAGTTACGGGACAACCTACGAGCAGTACTTC
clone size: once; J gene: TRBJ2-1; D gene: TRBD1; V gene: TRBV18; CDR3 protein: CASSPPGQGLKDEQFF; CDR3 DNA: TGTGCCAGCTCACCACCCGGACAGGGGTTGAAGGATGAGCAGTTCTTC
clone size: .; J gene: TRBJ2-1; D gene: TRBD2; V gene: TRBV11-2; CDR3 protein: CASSRGSGAHNEQFF; CDR3 DNA: TGTGCCAGCAGCCGGGGCAGCGGGGCGCACAATGAGCAGTTCTTC
clone size: .; J gene: TRBJ1-1; D gene: .; V gene: TRBV5-1; CDR3 protein: CASSLAGEAFF; CDR3 DNA: TGCGCCAGCAGCTTGGCAGGGGAAGCTTTCTTT
clone size: once; J gene: TRBJ2-2; D gene: .; V gene: TRBV30; CDR3 protein: CAWSGWRAGELFF; CDR3 DNA: TGTGCCTGGAGTGGGTGGAGAGCCGGGGAGCTGTTTTTT
clone size: once; J gene: TRBJ1-6; D gene: TRBD1; V gene: TRBV2; CDR3 protein: CASTPPGQGYDNSPLHF; CDR3 DNA: TGTGCCAGCACCCCCCCGGGACAGGGATACGATAATTCACCCCTCCACTTT
clone size: .; J gene: TRBJ2-1; D gene: TRBD2; V gene: TRBV7-9; CDR3 protein: CASSPEVTRLAGERYEQFF; CDR3 DNA: TGTGCCAGCAGCCCCGAAGTGACTCGACTAGCGGGAGAGAGGTATGAGCAGTTCTTC
clone size: .; J gene: TRBJ1-3; D gene: .; V gene: TRBV2; CDR3 protein: CASSEALPSSGNTIYF; CDR3 DNA: TGTGCCAGCAGTGAAGCTCTACCGAGCTCTGGAAACACCATATATTTT
clone size: .; J gene: TRBJ2-7; D gene: TRBD2; V gene: TRBV6-5; CDR3 protein: CASRRYGTSGGEQYF; CDR3 DNA: TGTGCCAGCAGGAGGTACGGGACTAGCGGGGGAGAGCAGTACTTC
clone size: .; J gene: TRBJ2-5; D gene: .; V gene: TRBV5-1; CDR3 protein: CASSAPVARARETQYF; CDR3 DNA: TGCGCCAGCAGCGCCCCAGTTGCGAGAGCGAGGGAGACCCAGTACTTC
clone size: once; J gene: TRBJ1-5; D gene: .; V gene: TRBV7-2; CDR3 protein: CASSLNPGYQPQHF; CDR3 DNA: TGTGCCAGCAGCCTCAACCCAGGGTATCAGCCCCAGCATTTT
clone size: .; J gene: TRBJ1-1; D gene: .; V gene: TRBV7-6; CDR3 protein: CASSPQQGRNTEAFF; CDR3 DNA: TGTGCCAGCAGTCCTCAACAGGGCCGGAACACTGAAGCTTTCTTT
clone size: .; J gene: TRBJ2-1; D gene: TRBD1; V gene: TRBV7-7; CDR3 protein: CASSPHRGTGADNEQFF; CDR3 DNA: TGTGCCAGCAGCCCCCACCGAGGGACAGGGGCCGACAATGAGCAGTTCTTC
clone size: .; J gene: TRBJ2-3; D gene: .; V gene: TRBV7-6; CDR3 protein: CASSSADTQYF; CDR3 DNA: TGTGCCAGCAGCTCGGCAGATACGCAGTATTTT